There are a few counts of the clone carrying this TCR beta chain. The antigen is undetermined. V gave up 5 bases and J gave up 8 bases; unmatched junction bases: 9. Germline V gives CDR1 SEHNR, CDR2 FQNEAQ (reference sequence). CDR3 length: 15 amino acids. This sample was taken from a study of cytomegalovirus exposure and HLA in healthy donors. Whole-study results and caveats: In most subjects, TCR beta sequences reportedly gave accurate predictions of HLA-A and HLA-B alleles. TRBV6-2, TRBV6-3 and some other V segments were excluded as indistinguishable.

Researchers ran the PCR with 60 Vbeta and 13 Jbeta primers. Libraries were prepared by immunoSEQ multiplex PCR; TCRdb keeps only in-frame clonotypes and omits some of them. The sample has roughly 86,000 clones, approximately 64% seen once. The sample taken for sequencing was PBMCs. The receptor's source is a woman aged 45-59 years in good health and CMV-seropositive. The rearrangement uses TRBV7-9 and TRBJ1-1; 12 bases are shared with TRBD1. The CDR3 DNA reads TGTGCCAGCAGCCAGACGGGACAGGGGGCATCGGAAGCTTTCTTT. Translating gives CASSQTGQGASEAFF.